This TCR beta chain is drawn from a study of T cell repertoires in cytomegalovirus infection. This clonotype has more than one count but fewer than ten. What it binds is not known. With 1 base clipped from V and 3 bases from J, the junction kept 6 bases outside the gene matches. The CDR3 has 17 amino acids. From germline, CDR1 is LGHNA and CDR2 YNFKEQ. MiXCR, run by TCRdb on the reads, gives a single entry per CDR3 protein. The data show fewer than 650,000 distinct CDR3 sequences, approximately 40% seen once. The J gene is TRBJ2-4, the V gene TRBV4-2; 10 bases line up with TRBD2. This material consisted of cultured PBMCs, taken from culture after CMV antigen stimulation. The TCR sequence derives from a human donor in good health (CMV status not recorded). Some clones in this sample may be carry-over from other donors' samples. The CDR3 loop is CASSQASGGGVKNIQYF. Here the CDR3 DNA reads TGTGCCAGCAGCCAAGCCAGCGGGGGGGGCGTCAAAAACATTCAGTACTTC.